This T cell receptor beta chain was recorded in a study of blood T cell repertoires in COVID-19. Turning to the study itself: COVID-19 samples, acute and convalescent, were from the United States, Italy and Spain. In each case, the material was cDNA or gDNA derived from T cells, B-cell-depleted T cells, or PBMCs.

Original handling: Nucleated cell number was recorded as an estimate derived from reference gene primer amplification. TCRdb keeps only in-frame clones here, not all; method: immunoSEQ multiplex PCR. The V and J calls and clone size were taken over from that table, and D and trimming were inferred from the DNA. The sample has tens of thousands of clones; roughly 83% are singletons. The CDR3 is 13 amino acids. Unmatched junction bases numbered 2, after V lost 5 bases and J lost 2 bases. Germline lookup yields CDR1 SNHLY and CDR2 FYNNEI. The chain carries TRBV2 and TRBJ1-2, with TRBD1 matching over 7 bases. The sequencing sample was made of peripheral blood. The sequence was collected from a man aged 65 to 85 with acute or convalescent COVID-19. The CDR3 sequence is CASSLTGNYGYTF. CDR3 nucleotides: TGTGCCAGCAGTTTGACAGGGAACTATGGCTACACCTTC.